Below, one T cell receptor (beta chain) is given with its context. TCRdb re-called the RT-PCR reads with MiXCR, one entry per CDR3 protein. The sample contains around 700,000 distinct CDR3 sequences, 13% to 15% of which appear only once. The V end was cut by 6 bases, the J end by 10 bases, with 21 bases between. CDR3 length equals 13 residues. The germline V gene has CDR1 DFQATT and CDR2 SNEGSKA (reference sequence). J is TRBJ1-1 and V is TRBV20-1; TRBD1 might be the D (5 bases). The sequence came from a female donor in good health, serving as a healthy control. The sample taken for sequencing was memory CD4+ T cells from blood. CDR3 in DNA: TGCAGTGCCGGGGGAGATCAGCCTGGAGGAGCTTTCTTT. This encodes CSAGGDQPGGAFF.